A selection of T cell receptor beta chains follows, all from one sample in a study of T cell responses to AZD1222 COVID-19 vaccine. The repertoire was sequenced with immunoSEQ multiplex PCR; TCRdb's copy has only in-frame clones and lacks some. The data hold roughly 150,000 clones, with 92% observed a single time. This sample comprised peripheral blood, obtained 28 days after the second AZD1222 dose. These receptor sequences come from an adult who received the AZD1222 COVID-19 vaccine. Each CDR3 is given with its conserved first and last residue. The D gene is left open where the match is weak. Size tells how often a clone was seen (once, few, many) or the class of an expanded clone, and some rows leave it out.

D gene	clone size	J gene	V gene	CDR3 protein	CDR3 DNA
NA	NA	TRBJ1-1	TRBV7-2	CASSLADRGTEAFF	TGTGCCAGCAGCTTAGCTGACAGAGGGACTGAAGCTTTCTTT
NA	NA	TRBJ1-1	TRBV5-8	CASSLAPGGRTEAFF	TGTGCCAGCAGCTTAGCGCCGGGAGGCCGAACTGAAGCTTTCTTT
NA	NA	TRBJ2-2	TRBV10-3	CAIRVTGELFF	TGTGCCATCAGGGTGACCGGGGAGCTGTTTTTT
NA	NA	TRBJ1-1	TRBV6-5	CASRGGQLNTEAFF	TGTGCCAGCAGAGGAGGACAGCTCAACACTGAAGCTTTCTTT
TRBD2	NA	TRBJ2-1	TRBV6-1	CASSVEAGGPSNEQFF	TGTGCCAGCAGTGTTGAAGCGGGGGGGCCATCCAATGAGCAGTTCTTC
NA	NA	TRBJ1-2	TRBV6-5	CATPVGASNYGYTF	TGTGCCACGCCGGTGGGGGCCTCTAACTATGGCTACACCTTC
NA	NA	TRBJ2-1	TRBV18	CASKNQGEVNEQFF	TGTGCCAGTAAAAATCAGGGGGAGGTCAATGAGCAGTTCTTC
NA	NA	TRBJ1-6	TRBV6-5	CASSYSQEDSPLHF	TGTGCCAGCAGTTACTCTCAGGAGGACTCACCCCTCCACTTT
TRBD1	NA	TRBJ2-1	TRBV30	CAWSPGDRYNEQFF	TGTGCCTGGAGTCCCGGGGACAGATACAATGAGCAGTTCTTC
NA	NA	TRBJ2-7	TRBV21-1	CASSCRGQEPYEQYF	TGTGCCAGCAGCTGCCGGGGACAGGAACCCTACGAGCAGTACTTC
NA	NA	TRBJ2-7	TRBV12-3/TRBV12-4	CASSSGVEQYF	TGTGCCAGCAGTTCCGGGGTCGAGCAGTACTTC
NA	NA	TRBJ1-2	TRBV9	CASSVGDGLLYGYTF	TGTGCCAGCAGCGTAGGGGACGGACTCCTCTATGGCTACACCTTC
NA	NA	TRBJ1-1	TRBV6-5	CASSFRERGTEAFF	TGTGCCAGCAGTTTCCGGGAAAGGGGCACTGAAGCTTTCTTT
NA	NA	TRBJ1-1	TRBV6-5	CASRTRGTDYQRAFF	TGTGCCAGCAGAACCCGGGGAACCGACTACCAGAGAGCTTTCTTT
TRBD1	once	TRBJ2-7	TRBV23-1	CASSQTWRGQGLYEQYF	TGCGCCAGCAGTCAAACATGGAGGGGACAGGGGTTATACGAGCAGTACTTC
TRBD2	NA	TRBJ2-1	TRBV7-9	CASSPTSGERYNEQFF	TGTGCCAGCAGCCCGACTAGCGGGGAGAGATACAATGAGCAGTTCTTC
NA	NA	TRBJ2-3	TRBV6-6	CASSPSLPRGRTDTQYF	TGTGCCAGCAGTCCCTCTTTGCCTCGCGGGCGCACAGATACGCAGTATTTT
NA	NA	TRBJ1-1	TRBV6-5	CASRIEDDTEAFF	TGTGCCAGCAGGATAGAAGACGACACTGAAGCTTTCTTT
NA	NA	TRBJ2-5	TRBV3-1/TRBV3-2	CASSQVNGVQETQYF	TGTGCCAGCAGCCAAGTGAACGGCGTGCAAGAGACCCAGTACTTC
TRBD2	NA	TRBJ2-7	TRBV7-2	CASSLSGGAWYEQYF	TGTGCCAGCAGCTTAAGCGGGGGGGCCTGGTACGAGCAGTACTTC
NA	NA	TRBJ2-1	TRBV2	CASVDQGSDGGEQFF	TGTGCCAGCGTGGATCAGGGGAGCGACGGAGGTGAGCAGTTCTTC
NA	NA	TRBJ2-2	TRBV5-1	CASSSDSHTHTGELFF	TGCGCCAGCAGCTCGGACAGTCACACCCACACCGGGGAGCTGTTTTTT
NA	NA	TRBJ2-1	TRBV4-2	CASSQDSGGRGSGNEQFF	TGTGCCAGCAGCCAAGATTCAGGGGGACGGGGGAGCGGGAATGAGCAGTTCTTC
NA	once	TRBJ1-1	TRBV5-6	CASSLVQENTEAFF	TGTGCCAGCAGCTTGGTACAGGAGAACACTGAAGCTTTCTTT
NA	NA	TRBJ2-7	TRBV6-5	CASAGTGFYEQYF	TGTGCCAGCGCGGGGACGGGTTTCTACGAGCAGTACTTC
TRBD1	NA	TRBJ2-7	TRBV27	CASSIRTGGDEQYF	TGTGCCAGCAGTATTCGGACAGGGGGAGACGAGCAGTACTTC
NA	once	TRBJ1-5	TRBV15	CATSRVGTEPLLTQHF	TGTGCCACCAGCAGAGTAGGGACGGAGCCCTTATTGACCCAGCATTTT
NA	NA	TRBJ2-7	TRBV7-2	CASSLGGGDVYEQYF	TGTGCCAGCAGCTTAGGAGGGGGGGATGTCTACGAGCAGTACTTC
TRBD1	NA	TRBJ2-4	TRBV27	CASSLGTGVNIQYF	TGTGCCAGCAGTTTAGGGACAGGGGTAAACATTCAGTACTTC
TRBD1	once	TRBJ1-3	TRBV10-3	CAISMTGLGNTIYF	TGTGCCATCAGTATGACAGGGTTGGGAAACACCATATATTTT
TRBD1	NA	TRBJ1-2	TRBV5-1	CASSLEQGSGNYGYTF	TGCGCCAGCAGCTTGGAACAGGGGAGTGGAAACTATGGCTACACCTTC
NA	NA	TRBJ2-2	TRBV19	CASSIWGGQDTGELFF	TGTGCCAGTAGTATATGGGGGGGCCAAGACACCGGGGAGCTGTTTTTT
NA	NA	TRBJ2-2	TRBV9	CASTATSDANTGELFF	TGTGCCAGCACCGCCACATCGGACGCGAACACCGGGGAGCTGTTTTTT
NA	once	TRBJ1-4	TRBV2	CASSDGTNEKLFF	TGTGCCAGCAGTGACGGAACTAATGAAAAACTGTTTTTT
TRBD1	NA	TRBJ1-1	TRBV10-3	CATGTGSNTEAFF	TGTGCCACCGGGACAGGATCCAACACTGAAGCTTTCTTT
NA	NA	TRBJ2-5	TRBV30	CAWSVKGIGETQYF	TGTGCCTGGAGTGTCAAGGGTATCGGAGAGACCCAGTACTTC
TRBD1	NA	TRBJ2-6	TRBV29-1	CSAGGQGAGGANVLTF	TGCAGCGCTGGGGGACAGGGGGCTGGTGGGGCCAACGTCCTGACTTTC
NA	NA	TRBJ2-7	TRBV6-2/TRBV6-3	CASSNPGYFSYEQYF	TGTGCCAGCAGTAATCCAGGGTATTTTTCCTACGAGCAGTACTTC
NA	NA	TRBJ1-1	TRBV5-8	CASSPPSLALNTEAFF	TGTGCCAGCAGCCCCCCGTCCTTGGCTCTCAACACTGAAGCTTTCTTT
TRBD1	once	TRBJ1-2	TRBV6-1	CASSEGSGGGEGYTF	TGTGCCAGCAGTGAGGGGAGCGGAGGGGGCGAGGGCTACACCTTC
NA	NA	TRBJ1-2	TRBV27	CASSFVSGAPYGYTF	TGTGCCAGCAGTTTCGTTTCAGGGGCCCCCTATGGCTACACCTTC
NA	NA	TRBJ2-1	TRBV7-2	CASSPGGLPGVNEQFF	TGTGCCAGCAGCCCAGGGGGACTACCTGGTGTGAATGAGCAGTTCTTC
NA	NA	TRBJ1-2	TRBV6-5	CASSYADPSQRGYTF	TGTGCCAGCAGTTACGCAGACCCATCACAAAGAGGCTACACCTTC
NA	NA	TRBJ1-4	TRBV6-1	CASSEEWGGGEKLFF	TGTGCCAGCAGTGAAGAGTGGGGAGGTGGTGAAAAACTGTTTTTT
NA	NA	TRBJ1-5	TRBV12-2	CASRLAGTLEGQPQHF	TGTGCAAGTCGCTTAGCGGGGACACTGGAGGGTCAGCCCCAGCATTTT
NA	NA	TRBJ1-3	TRBV11-2	CASSIQTAFSGNTIYF	TGTGCCAGCAGCATACAGACAGCATTCTCTGGAAACACCATATATTTT
NA	NA	TRBJ1-2	TRBV6-5	CASSYSNTAPYGYTF	TGTGCCAGCAGTTACTCGAACACGGCCCCCTATGGCTACACCTTC
NA	NA	TRBJ1-2	TRBV7-9	CASSTAAAGYGYTF	TGTGCCAGCAGCACCGCGGCGGCGGGATACGGCTACACCTTC
TRBD1	NA	TRBJ2-1	TRBV18	CASSLRDRSLEQFF	TGTGCCAGCTCACTCCGGGACAGATCCCTTGAGCAGTTCTTC
NA	NA	TRBJ2-2	TRBV14	CASSQSQGSYTGELFF	TGTGCCAGCAGCCAAAGCCAGGGGTCCTACACCGGGGAGCTGTTTTTT